One sample yielded the 7 T cell receptor beta chains listed below, sequenced in a study of neurological immune-mediated disorders. In TCRdb, the 5' RACE reads were re-called with MiXCR into one record per CDR3 protein. The profile covers roughly 76,000 distinct CDR3 sequences, with around an eighth appearing a single time and around 6.8% taken by the ten largest. Sequenced: PBMCs. These receptors came from a woman aged 45-60 years in good health.

In its sample, this clonotype was seen many times. The rearrangement uses TRBV20-1 and TRBJ1-6, with TRBD1 as a possible D gene (5 bases). Trimming removed 1 base from V and 14 bases from J, with 24 bases in between. Germline V gene data show CDR1 as DFQATT and CDR2 as SNEGSKA (reference sequence). The CDR3 length is 16 residues. This CDR3 is CSARGGRTTFRGALHF. DNA for the CDR3: TGCAGTGCTAGAGGGGGCAGGACCACCTTTAGAGGAGCCCTCCACTTT.

This clonotype was seen a handful of times. The V and J genes are TRBV18 and TRBJ2-1; a weak D match, TRBD1 (6 bases). From germline, CDR1 is KGHSH and CDR2 LQKENI. Trimming cost V 0 bases and J 6 bases, with 9 bases left between them. There are 14 residues in the CDR3. The CDR3 spells CASSPPGTSNEQFF. As DNA, the CDR3 is TGTGCCAGCTCACCACCGGGGACAAGCAATGAGCAGTTCTTC.

This rearrangement joins TRBV12-3 or TRBV12-4 to TRBJ2-2; D remains ambiguous. V lost 1 base to trimming and J lost 8 bases, with 8 bases between them. The CDR3 consists of 13 residues. Here the CDR3 reads CASSLVPAGELFF. Here the CDR3 DNA reads TGTGCCAGCAGTTTAGTCCCAGCGGGGGAGCTGTTTTTT.

This clonotype was counted ten times or more. In DNA, the CDR3 is TGTGCCAGCAGTCAGCGGGCCGGGAGAATAACTAATGAGCAGTTCTTC. This sequence encodes CASSQRAGRITNEQFF. The chain links TRBV4-2 to TRBJ2-1, with TRBD2 as a possible D gene (6 bases). The CDR3 length is 16 residues. Germline V gene sequence: CDR1 LGHNA, CDR2 YNFKEQ. The germline V and J ends were trimmed by 6 bases and 7 bases, with 22 bases remaining between them.

In this sample, this clonotype turned up once. The V call is TRBV14, the J call TRBJ1-2, with D unresolved. Trimming shortened V by 4 bases and J by 5 bases, and 11 bases separated the two germline ends. Germline V CDR1 and CDR2: SGHDN, FVKESK. The CDR3 is made up of 13 amino acids. The CDR3 DNA reads TGTGCCAGCAGCCTAGCATCTCCGTATGGCTACACCTTC. This encodes CASSLASPYGYTF.

The sample holds many counts of this clonotype. CDR3 sequence reads: CASSLTRSPDGYTF. CDR3 nucleotides: TGTGCCAGCAGCTTAACGAGGTCGCCTGATGGCTACACCTTC. V usage is TRBV7-3 and J usage is TRBJ1-2; no firm D call. The CDR3 contains 14 residues. In germline, CDR1 is SGHTA, CDR2 FQGTGA. Trimming took off 0 bases at V and 6 bases at J, with 11 bases between the two ends. The full variable domain, with the rest looked up from reference TRBV7-3 and TRBJ1-2, is GAGVSQTPSNKVTEKGKYVELRCDPISGHTALYWYRQSLGQGPEFLIYFQGTGAADDSGLPNDRFFAVRPEGSVSTLKIQRTERGDSAVYLCASSLTRSPDGYTFGSGTRLTVV.

This clonotype was counted ten times or more. CDR3 region: CASSLGLDRVQTEAFF. DNA of the CDR3: TGCGCCAGCAGCTTGGGATTGGACAGGGTGCAAACTGAAGCTTTCTTT. This chain links TRBV5-1 with TRBJ1-1; 8 bases fit TRBD1. The V gene end was trimmed by 0 bases and the J gene end by 5 bases; junction bases not matched to a gene: 9. The CDR3 has 16 residues. Germline V gene data show CDR1 as SGHRS and CDR2 as YFSETQ.